Given below is one T cell receptor (beta chain) in context. The data were obtained in a study of blood T cell repertoires in COVID-19. Overall study context: Acute and convalescent COVID-19 samples came from the United States, Italy and Spain. From T cells, B-cell-depleted T cells, or PBMCs came the material, which was cDNA or gDNA.

Original processing notes: The assay estimated nucleated cells by amplifying reference gene primers. Measured with immunoSEQ multiplex PCR; TCRdb has only the in-frame clones, and not every one. The V and J calls and clone size were taken over from that table, and D and trimming were inferred from the DNA. The data hold some 150,000 clones, with more than 75% observed a single time. Germline V gene data show CDR1 as SGHRS and CDR2 as YFSETQ. The CDR3 spans 15 residues. With 2 bases clipped from V and 4 bases from J, the junction kept 7 bases outside the gene matches. This sequence originates from a man aged 50 or older with active COVID-19. Material for sequencing was peripheral blood. This chain links TRBV5-1 with TRBJ1-2; 8 nucleotides align to TRBD1. In nucleotides, the CDR3 is TGCGCCAGCAGCTTTGGGGGGACAGGAGTCTATGGCTACACCTTC. Translated: CASSFGGTGVYGYTF.